One and the same sample provided the 30 T cell receptor beta chains below, sequenced in a study of blood T cell repertoires in COVID-19. The repertoire was sequenced with immunoSEQ multiplex PCR; TCRdb's copy has only in-frame clones and lacks some. The sample carries under 150,000 clones, approximately 82% recorded once. Sequenced material: peripheral blood. Receptors were obtained from a man in his sixties or seventies with active or convalescent COVID-19.

Written as DNA, the CDR3 is TGTGCCAGCAGCTTGAGGGACCGGGGGGGCAATGAGCAGTTCTTC. Its protein product is CASSLRDRGGNEQFF. This rearrangement joins TRBV5-4 to TRBJ2-1; 8 bases fit TRBD2. Looked up from germline, CDR1 is SGHNT and CDR2 is YYREEE (reference sequence). V lost 1 base to trimming and J lost 6 bases; unmatched junction nucleotides: 6. The CDR3 totals 15 residues.

This chain connects TRBV11-3 to TRBJ2-1; 8 bases agree with TRBD1. The CDR3 spans 15 residues. Trimming at V came to 5 bases and at J to 7 bases, leaving 10 bases not matched to a gene. Germline V lookup: CDR1 SGHNT, CDR2 YENEEA. The DNA for the CDR3 is TGTGCCAGCAGCCCAAGGACAGGGTTGGGGAATGAGCAGTTCTTC. It specifies CASSPRTGLGNEQFF.

The rearrangement joins TRBV5-6 to TRBJ1-2; 9 bases match TRBD1. The V gene end was trimmed by 7 bases and the J gene end by 5 bases; junction bases not matched to a gene: 12. Germline CDR1 is SGHDT and CDR2 is YYEEEE. This CDR3 has 15 residues. The chain's CDR3 is CASGITGGAFYGYTF. The DNA for the CDR3 is TGTGCCAGCGGGATAACAGGGGGCGCGTTTTATGGCTACACCTTC.

The rearrangement links TRBV30 to TRBJ2-1; 8 nucleotides align to TRBD2. The length of the CDR3 is 15 residues. Germline V gene lookup returns CDR1 GTSNPN and CDR2 SVGIG (reference sequence). The CDR3 DNA follows: TGTGCGTCTACTCCCGGGACTAGCTCCTACAATGAGCAGTTCTTC. Amino acid sequence: CASTPGTSSYNEQFF.

The V call is TRBV6-5, the J call TRBJ1-1; D is unclear. This CDR3 is 13 amino acids long. The germline gives CDR1 MNHEY, CDR2 SVGAGI. V lost 2 bases and J 2 bases, leaving 6 bases between the germline ends. CDR3 DNA: TGTGCCAGCAGTTACACGAGTAACACTGAAGCTTTCTTT. It specifies CASSYTSNTEAFF.

This clone was picked up one time. V usage is TRBV19 and J usage is TRBJ2-2, with TRBD2 matching over 10 bases. The CDR3 is made up of 18 amino acids. Germline V CDR1 and CDR2: LNHDA, SQIVND (reference sequence). Germline trimming cut 3 bases from V and 4 bases from J; bases unmatched to any gene: 11. CDR3 sequence reads: CASSIFATSGAPTGELFF. The CDR3 nucleotides are TGTGCCAGTAGTATTTTCGCTACTAGCGGGGCACCCACCGGGGAGCTGTTTTTT. Complete variable domain (other parts from reference TRBV19 and TRBJ2-2): DGGITQSPKYLFRKEGQNVTLSCEQNLNHDAMYWYRQDPGQGLRLIYYSQIVNDFQKGDIAEGYSVSREKKESFPLTVTSAQKNPTAFYLCASSIFATSGAPTGELFFGEGSRLTVL.

This chain uses TRBV6-6 with TRBJ2-2, with D possibly being TRBD1 (5 bases). In germline, CDR1 is MNHNY, CDR2 SVGAGI (reference sequence). Trimming removed 2 bases at V and 8 bases at J, with 12 bases between. The CDR3 runs 14 residues. CDR3 sequence: CASSYPQGLGELFF. Written as DNA, the CDR3 is TGTGCCAGCAGTTACCCCCAGGGTCTAGGGGAGCTGTTTTTT.

The chain links TRBV10-2 to TRBJ1-1; D is perhaps TRBD1 (5 bases). CDR3 length equals 14 residues. V gave up 4 bases and J gave up 0 bases, with 9 bases separating them. The germline CDR1 and CDR2 sequences are WSHSY and SAAADI. DNA for the CDR3: TGCGCCAGCAGTGTCACAGGCCTGAACACTGAAGCTTTCTTT. Translated, it gives CASSVTGLNTEAFF.

The chain employs TRBV6-5 and TRBJ2-7; D is perhaps TRBD1 (6 bases). Trimming took off 7 bases at V and 4 bases at J, with 17 bases between the two ends. The CDR3 sequence is 14 residues long. CDR1 MNHEY and CDR2 SVGAGI come from the germline V gene. CDR3 bases: TGTGCCAGCAAAACGACAGGCGAATCGTACGAGCAGTACTTC. This encodes CASKTTGESYEQYF.

This clone was counted a single time. The chain uses TRBV19 and TRBJ2-6, with TRBD1 matching over 9 bases. Germline assignment: CDR1 LNHDA and CDR2 SQIVND (reference sequence). Germline trimming cut 5 bases from V and 0 bases from J; bases unmatched to any gene: 8. CDR3 length: 18 residues. The CDR3 loop is CASSGGTGIISGANVLTF. The CDR3 region has the DNA TGTGCCAGTAGTGGGGGGACAGGGATTATCTCTGGGGCCAACGTCCTGACTTTC.

The V and J genes are TRBV6-5 and TRBJ2-2; D gene uncertain. The germline V gene has CDR1 MNHEY and CDR2 SVGAGI. The V gene lost 4 bases and the J gene lost 7 bases, with 7 bases spanning the gap. The CDR3 has 12 amino acids. CDR3 loop: CASSSVNGELFF. The DNA for the CDR3 is TGTGCCAGCAGTTCCGTAAACGGGGAGCTGTTTTTT.

This rearrangement joins TRBV4-3 to TRBJ1-5, with a tentative D call TRBD1 (5 bases). The germline gives CDR1 LGHNA, CDR2 YSLEER. The V end lost 0 bases, the J end lost 10 bases, and 13 bases lay between the germline ends. The CDR3 totals 14 residues. The CDR3: CASSQEAQGGPQHF. The CDR3 DNA reads as TGCGCCAGCAGCCAAGAGGCGCAGGGCGGCCCCCAGCATTTT.

Worth noting for this clone: Other DNA sequences of this sample code for an identical CDR3. CDR3 bases: TGTGCCAGCATCCCGGGGCAGGGGAACTATGGCTACACCTTC. Translation: CASIPGQGNYGYTF. V and J are TRBV28 and TRBJ1-2; the D gene is possibly TRBD1 (6 bases). CDR3 length equals 14 residues. Trimming removed 7 bases from V and 2 bases from J, with 14 bases in between. CDR1 and CDR2 (germline): MDHEN, SYDVKM.

The J gene is TRBJ2-1, the V gene TRBV19; TRBD2 matches 9 bases. The germline CDR1 and CDR2 sequences are LNHDA and SQIVND (reference sequence). The CDR3 runs to 16 residues. V lost 3 bases, J lost 2 bases, and 5 bases stayed unmatched. CDR3 region: CASSMGAGGAYNEQFF. The CDR3 DNA reads as TGTGCCAGTAGTATGGGGGCGGGAGGGGCCTACAATGAGCAGTTCTTC. The entire variable domain, with the rest obtained from reference TRBV19 and TRBJ2-1, is as follows: DGGITQSPKYLFRKEGQNVTLSCEQNLNHDAMYWYRQDPGQGLRLIYYSQIVNDFQKGDIAEGYSVSREKKESFPLTVTSAQKNPTAFYLCASSMGAGGAYNEQFFGPGTRLTVL.

The count of this clone is one. Different DNA sequences within this sample yield the same CDR3. V gene TRBV11-3 combines with J gene TRBJ1-2; 8 bases match TRBD1. Per the germline V gene, CDR1 is SGHNT and CDR2 is YENEEA. The CDR3 sequence is 14 residues long. Trimming took 5 bases from V and 4 from J; bases not matched to a gene: 6. The CDR3 DNA is TGTGCCAGCAGCCTAGGACAGGGTTCCTATGGCTACACCTTC. Translated, it gives CASSLGQGSYGYTF.

The V gene is TRBV7-2, the J gene TRBJ1-5; a weak D match, TRBD1 (5 bases). Trimming left V 5 bases short and J 6 bases short, with 11 bases between. This CDR3 spans 13 amino acids. Germline values: CDR1 SGHTA, CDR2 FQGNSA. In nucleotides, the CDR3 is TGTGCCAGCAGCCGAGATGGGGCTCAGCCCCAGCATTTT. Translated, it gives CASSRDGAQPQHF.

This chain links TRBV6-6 with TRBJ2-1, with D unresolved. V was pared by 0 bases and J by 7 bases, with 4 bases between. This CDR3 spans 12 amino acids. CDR1 and CDR2 (germline): MNHNY, SVGAGI (reference sequence). CDR3 DNA sequence: TGTGCCAGCAGTTACTCACGGAATGAGCAGTTCTTC. It yields the protein CASSYSRNEQFF.

The rearrangement joins TRBV27 to TRBJ1-1, with D possibly TRBD1 on 5 matching bases. CDR3 size: 14 residues. The V gene's germline CDR1 is MNHEY and CDR2 SMNVEV (reference sequence). V lost 6 bases to trimming and J lost 10 bases, with 21 bases between them. The CDR3 reads CASRPPGLTSGAFF. As DNA, the CDR3 is TGTGCCAGCAGACCACCGGGACTGACTAGCGGAGCTTTCTTT.

J is TRBJ2-3 and V is TRBV25-1; 11 bases fit TRBD2. Germline CDR1 is MGHDK and CDR2 is SYGVNS. There are 16 residues in the CDR3. The V segment lost 5 bases and the J segment 6 bases; nucleotides outside the gene matches: 10. This chain's CDR3 is CASSSLSGREMDTQYF. CDR3 sequence (DNA): TGTGCCAGCAGTTCGCTTAGCGGGAGGGAAATGGATACGCAGTATTTT. Full variable domain (missing parts from reference TRBV25-1 and TRBJ2-3): EADIYQTPRYLVIGTGKKITLECSQTMGHDKMYWYQQDPGMELHLIHYSYGVNSTEKGDLSSESTVSRIRTEHFPLTLESARPSHTSQYLCASSSLSGREMDTQYFGPGTRLTVL.

The chain links TRBV2 to TRBJ1-2; the D gene is possibly TRBD1 (5 bases). CDR1 is SNHLY, CDR2 FYNNEI, per germline. V dropped 4 bases and J dropped 6 bases, with 12 bases sitting between them. This CDR3 is 13 amino acids long. The chain's CDR3 is CASSVGQIDGYTF. CDR3 in DNA: TGTGCCAGCAGTGTTGGACAAATCGATGGCTACACCTTC.

This clone appeared once. The V call is TRBV6-1, the J call TRBJ2-7; D not certain. Trimming cost V 2 bases and J 2 bases, with 10 bases left between them. The CDR3 has 14 amino acids. The germline V gene has CDR1 MNHNS and CDR2 SASEGT. CDR3 bases: TGTGCCAGCAGTGAACTAGTAATCACCTACGAGCAGTACTTC. Protein product: CASSELVITYEQYF.

V is TRBV6-5 and J is TRBJ1-1; D is perhaps TRBD1 (6 bases). The CDR3 is 16 residues long. Germline V gene lookup returns CDR1 MNHEY and CDR2 SVGAGI. V lost 3 bases to trimming and J lost 0 bases, with 14 bases between them. The CDR3 region is CASSYGGALMNTEAFF. Written as DNA, the CDR3 is TGTGCCAGCAGTTATGGGGGGGCCTTGATGAACACTGAAGCTTTCTTT.

V and J are TRBV19 and TRBJ1-2; 9 bases agree with TRBD1. After removal of 4 bases from V and 8 bases from J, the junction contained 11 bases not matched to a gene. CDR3 length equals 15 residues. Germline V CDR1 and CDR2: LNHDA, SQIVND (reference sequence). This CDR3 is CASSREQGATRGYTF. DNA for the CDR3: TGTGCCAGTAGTAGGGAACAGGGGGCGACGAGAGGCTACACCTTC. The whole variable domain, filled in from reference TRBV19 and TRBJ1-2, reads DGGITQSPKYLFRKEGQNVTLSCEQNLNHDAMYWYRQDPGQGLRLIYYSQIVNDFQKGDIAEGYSVSREKKESFPLTVTSAQKNPTAFYLCASSREQGATRGYTFGSGTRLTVV.

The chain carries TRBV19 and TRBJ1-2; 11 bases agree with TRBD1. V was clipped by 2 bases and J by 7 bases; unmatched bases: 6. Per germline, CDR1 LNHDA and CDR2 SQIVND (reference sequence). CDR3 length equals 15 residues. The CDR3 region has the DNA TGTGCCAGTAGTATAAGTGGACAGGGGGCGCGTGGCTACACCTTC. Translating gives CASSISGQGARGYTF.

The gene calls are TRBV27 and TRBJ2-3; 15 bases match TRBD2. Germline CDR1 reads MNHEY; CDR2 reads SMNVEV (reference sequence). The J segment lost 9 bases and the V segment lost 5 bases, leaving 6 bases of the junction unmatched. CDR3 length: 15 residues. In DNA form, the CDR3 reads TGTGCCAGCAGTCAGCCTGGGACTAGCGGGAGGACGCAGTATTTT. It yields the protein CASSQPGTSGRTQYF.

The CDR3 sequence is CACAGMNTEAFF. CDR3 nucleotide sequence: TGTGCCTGCGCAGGGATGAACACTGAAGCTTTCTTT. This rearrangement joins TRBV30 to TRBJ1-1, with D possibly TRBD1 on 5 matching bases. V gave up 6 bases and J gave up 0 bases, with 8 bases separating them. Per the germline V gene, CDR1 is GTSNPN and CDR2 is SVGIG (reference sequence). This CDR3 has 12 residues.

The chain combines TRBV28 with TRBJ2-7; 9 bases map to TRBD2. Looked up from germline, CDR1 is MDHEN and CDR2 is SYDVKM. V lost 3 bases, J lost 0 bases, and 3 bases stayed unmatched. CDR3 size: 15 residues. CDR3 sequence reads: CASSFSGGSSYEQYF. The CDR3 DNA sequence: TGTGCCAGCAGTTTTAGCGGGGGAAGCTCCTACGAGCAGTACTTC.

V and J are TRBV5-4 and TRBJ2-2; tentative D call: TRBD1 (5 bases). Germline lookup yields CDR1 SGHNT and CDR2 YYREEE (reference sequence). This CDR3 spans 15 amino acids. The V gene lost 1 base and the J gene lost 2 bases, with 9 bases spanning the gap. The CDR3, as DNA: TGTGCCAGCAGCTTGCCAGGGTTAAACACCGGGGAGCTGTTTTTT. Protein sequence: CASSLPGLNTGELFF.

Details on this clone: At one boundary the junction diverges from the germline segment, which might be a read error. V and J are TRBV5-1 and TRBJ2-1, with D perhaps matching TRBD2 (5 bases). The germline CDR1 and CDR2 sequences are SGHRS and YFSETQ. There are 14 residues in the CDR3. CDR3 coding DNA: TGCGCCAGCAGATTGGGTGGCGGGTACAATGAGCAGTTCTTC. Protein sequence: CASRLGGGYNEQFF. Looking up the rest from reference TRBV5-1 and TRBJ2-1 gives the full variable domain: KAGVTQTPRYLIKTRGQQVTLSCSPISGHRSVSWYQQTPGQGLQFLFEYFSETQRNKGNFPGRFSGRQFSNSRSEMNVSTLELGDSALYLCASRLGGGYNEQFFGPGTRLTVL.

The genes are TRBV6-5 and TRBJ2-7, with TRBD1 matching 7 bases. The germline V gene has CDR1 MNHEY and CDR2 SVGAGI. The CDR3 totals 14 residues. The V gene end was trimmed by 5 bases and the J gene end by 2 bases; junction bases not matched to a gene: 6. The CDR3 is CASSPGTEAYEQYF. In nucleotides, the CDR3 is TGTGCCAGCAGTCCCGGGACAGAAGCCTACGAGCAGTACTTC.